The entry that follows covers one T cell receptor beta chain sequence. Its specificity is not known. Using immunoSEQ multiplex PCR, the repertoire was profiled, and TCRdb retains in-frame clones only, with some absent. Of 68,000 or so clones in the sample, roughly 92% were seen once. These data come from a study of T cell clones after liver transplantation. Study as a whole: In this trial, immunosuppression withdrawal was attempted within 2 years of liver transplant.

V gave up 2 bases and J gave up 3 bases, with 12 bases separating them. The CDR3 sequence is 14 residues long. Germline V CDR1 and CDR2: SGHRS, YFSETQ. The study's findings and limits: Circulating graft-donor-reactive CD4 TCRbeta sequences fell significantly post-transplant in 5 of 8 subjects.

Specimen: CD4+ T cells from blood, collected about 26 months after liver transplant. V is TRBV5-1 and J is TRBJ2-7, with D tentatively TRBD1 or TRBD2 (6 bases each). The receptor comes from a human patient who received a liver transplant. These T cells may partly come from the graft donor. The CDR3 region has the DNA TGCGCCAGCAGCTTAACGGGGGCCAACTACGAGCAGTACTTC. Protein sequence: CASSLTGANYEQYF.